This passage covers 3 T cell receptor beta chains from one sample sequenced in a study of OX40 agonist ivuxolimab in advanced cancers. Data came from immunoSEQ multiplex PCR; TCRdb stores just in-frame clones and leaves some out. Among under 80,000 clones, roughly 86% were seen once, and the ten largest hold under 0.85%. The sequencing used CD4+ or CD8+ T cells sorted from blood, collected in a trial of the OX40 agonist ivuxolimab. Receptor source: an adult with an advanced solid tumor such as melanoma, head and neck, liver or kidney cancer.

In this sample, this clone turned up once. This chain uses TRBV6-5 with TRBJ2-7; 9 positions match TRBD1. This CDR3 is built from 15 residues. In germline, CDR1 is MNHEY, CDR2 SVGAGI. V shed 0 bases, J shed 4 bases, and the junction held 4 bases outside the gene matches. CDR3 nucleotide sequence: TGTGCCAGCAGTTACTCGAGGACAGGGGTATACGAGCAGTACTTC. Translation: CASSYSRTGVYEQYF.

The gene calls are TRBV7-9 and TRBJ1-2, with 7 bases lining up with TRBD1. The CDR3 totals 14 residues. In germline, CDR1 is SEHNR, CDR2 FQNEAQ (reference sequence). V gave up 1 base and J gave up 2 bases; unmatched junction bases: 1. The CDR3 loop reads CASSLGDRNYGYTF. The CDR3 DNA reads TGTGCCAGCAGCTTAGGGGACAGAAACTATGGCTACACCTTC.

V and J are TRBV10-3 and TRBJ2-1, with a tentative D call TRBD2 (6 bases). The CDR3 has 16 residues. From germline, CDR1 is ENHRY and CDR2 SYGVKD. Trimming shortened V by 0 bases and J by 2 bases, and 11 bases separated the two germline ends. The CDR3 here is CAISESPGVAYNEQFF. The CDR3 bases are TGTGCCATCAGTGAGTCACCGGGAGTGGCCTACAATGAGCAGTTCTTC.